The rows below give T cell receptor beta chains drawn from one sample of a study of blood T cell repertoires in COVID-19. TCRdb keeps only in-frame clones here, not all; method: immunoSEQ multiplex PCR. The repertoire includes 95,000 to 100,000 clones, under 90% of them detected once, and approximately 25% sits in the top ten. Material for sequencing was peripheral blood. Receptors were obtained from a human donor in a cohort sampled during active COVID-19. Each CDR3 is given with its conserved first and last residue. Fields, in order: clone size, V gene, J gene, D gene, CDR3 protein, CDR3 DNA. The D gene is left open where the match is weak. Clone size, where shown, is once, few, many, or a class for clones that have expanded.

size: NA; V: TRBV28; J: TRBJ1-2; D: TRBD1; CDR3: CASSLAHRGIYGYTF; DNA: TGTGCCAGCAGTTTAGCCCACAGGGGCATCTATGGCTACACCTTC
size: NA; V: TRBV3-1/TRBV3-2; J: TRBJ1-2; D: NA; CDR3: CASSPGDYGYTF; DNA: TGTGCCAGCAGTCCGGGGGACTACGGCTACACCTTC
size: NA; V: TRBV25-1; J: TRBJ2-1; D: NA; CDR3: CASSRPGYNEQFF; DNA: TGTGCCAGCAGTCGTCCGGGCTACAATGAGCAGTTCTTC
size: NA; V: TRBV9; J: TRBJ2-5; D: TRBD2; CDR3: CASNLGLAAPRIQETQYF; DNA: TGTGCCAGCAACCTGGGACTAGCGGCGCCAAGAATACAAGAGACCCAGTACTTC
size: once; V: TRBV24-1; J: TRBJ2-1; D: TRBD2; CDR3: CATSDPLTSGSGREQFF; DNA: TGTGCCACCAGTGATCCCCTGACTAGCGGAAGCGGTCGGGAGCAGTTCTTC
size: NA; V: TRBV2; J: TRBJ2-1; D: NA; CDR3: CASSSTEYNEQFF; DNA: TGTGCCAGCAGTTCGACAGAATACAATGAGCAGTTCTTC
size: NA; V: TRBV12-3/TRBV12-4; J: TRBJ2-3; D: NA; CDR3: CASTPYTDTQYF; DNA: TGTGCCAGCACCCCTTACACAGATACGCAGTATTTT
size: once; V: TRBV18; J: TRBJ1-2; D: NA; CDR3: CASSPGHPDGYTF; DNA: TGTGCCAGCTCACCGGGACACCCAGATGGCTACACCTTC
size: once; V: TRBV7-9; J: TRBJ1-4; D: NA; CDR3: CASSPMAATTNEKLFF; DNA: TGTGCCAGCAGCCCTATGGCAGCGACAACTAATGAAAAACTGTTTTTT
size: NA; V: TRBV15; J: TRBJ2-1; D: NA; CDR3: CATSEHRGGSYNEQFF; DNA: TGTGCCACCAGCGAACACAGGGGGGGCTCCTACAATGAGCAGTTCTTC
size: NA; V: TRBV3-1/TRBV3-2; J: TRBJ2-1; D: NA; CDR3: CASSQSTGGTPQFF; DNA: TGTGCCAGCAGCCAGTCCACAGGAGGGACCCCGCAGTTCTTC
size: NA; V: TRBV6-5; J: TRBJ1-2; D: TRBD1; CDR3: CASTPDRGDYGYTF; DNA: TGTGCCAGCACACCGGACAGGGGGGACTATGGCTACACCTTC
size: NA; V: TRBV24-1; J: TRBJ1-2; D: NA; CDR3: CATSDGTLYGYTF; DNA: TGTGCCACCAGTGATGGGACACTCTATGGCTACACCTTC
size: NA; V: TRBV27; J: TRBJ2-4; D: NA; CDR3: CASLGKSGAKNIQYF; DNA: TGTGCCAGCCTGGGGAAGAGCGGGGCCAAAAACATTCAGTACTTC
size: NA; V: TRBV5-1; J: TRBJ2-1; D: NA; CDR3: CASRVGTARGAEQFF; DNA: TGCGCCAGCAGAGTCGGGACAGCCAGGGGGGCTGAGCAGTTCTTC
size: NA; V: TRBV6-5; J: TRBJ1-4; D: TRBD1; CDR3: CASSYSGYRGGEKLFF; DNA: TGTGCCAGCAGTTACTCTGGCTACAGGGGAGGCGAAAAACTGTTTTTT
size: NA; V: TRBV11-2; J: TRBJ2-1; D: NA; CDR3: CASSLDLTSGSYNEQFF; DNA: TGTGCCAGCAGCTTAGATCTCACGTCGGGCTCCTACAATGAGCAGTTCTTC
size: few; V: TRBV7-3; J: TRBJ2-2; D: TRBD2; CDR3: CASSPTSVGTGELFF; DNA: TGTGCCAGCAGCCCGACTAGCGTCGGCACCGGGGAGCTGTTTTTT
size: NA; V: TRBV19; J: TRBJ1-3; D: NA; CDR3: CASTSAFLTNTIYF; DNA: TGTGCCAGTACGAGTGCATTCCTTACAAACACCATATATTTT
size: NA; V: TRBV2; J: TRBJ2-1; D: NA; CDR3: CASSEATGRAYNEQFF; DNA: TGTGCCAGCAGTGAAGCGACAGGCCGAGCGTACAATGAGCAGTTCTTC
size: NA; V: TRBV3-1/TRBV3-2; J: TRBJ2-7; D: TRBD1; CDR3: CASGKGQGAFEQYF; DNA: TGTGCCAGCGGTAAGGGACAGGGGGCATTCGAGCAGTACTTC
size: NA; V: TRBV6-5; J: TRBJ2-1; D: TRBD1; CDR3: CASSYDRADYNEQFF; DNA: TGTGCCAGCAGTTACGACAGGGCGGATTACAATGAGCAGTTCTTC
size: NA; V: TRBV14; J: TRBJ1-2; D: TRBD1; CDR3: CASSQLTGARSYGYTF; DNA: TGTGCCAGCAGTCAGTTGACAGGGGCGCGAAGCTATGGCTACACCTTC
size: NA; V: TRBV3-1/TRBV3-2; J: TRBJ1-2; D: NA; CDR3: CASSQQVIKRLTNYGYTF; DNA: TGTGCCAGCAGCCAACAAGTCATTAAGAGGCTAACTAACTATGGCTACACCTTC
size: NA; V: TRBV27; J: TRBJ1-1; D: TRBD1; CDR3: CASSLDRVNTEAFF; DNA: TGTGCCAGCAGTTTGGACAGGGTGAACACTGAAGCTTTCTTT
size: few; V: TRBV15; J: TRBJ1-4; D: TRBD1; CDR3: CATSTKPGQARSRVNEKLFF; DNA: TGTGCCACCAGCACTAAACCGGGACAGGCTCGGTCGCGGGTTAATGAAAAACTGTTTTTT
size: NA; V: TRBV27; J: TRBJ1-2; D: TRBD1; CDR3: CASSPGGRGRYGYTF; DNA: TGTGCCAGCAGTCCTGGGGGCAGGGGGAGATATGGCTACACCTTC
size: NA; V: TRBV5-1; J: TRBJ1-1; D: TRBD1; CDR3: CASSPLQGADTEAFF; DNA: TGCGCCAGCAGCCCGCTACAGGGGGCGGACACTGAAGCTTTCTTT
size: NA; V: TRBV11-3; J: TRBJ2-3; D: NA; CDR3: CASSQGRVSTDTQYF; DNA: TGTGCCAGCAGCCAGGGGCGGGTCAGCACAGATACGCAGTATTTT
size: NA; V: TRBV19; J: TRBJ2-1; D: NA; CDR3: CASSMNSYNEQFF; DNA: TGTGCCAGTAGTATGAACAGTTACAATGAGCAGTTCTTC